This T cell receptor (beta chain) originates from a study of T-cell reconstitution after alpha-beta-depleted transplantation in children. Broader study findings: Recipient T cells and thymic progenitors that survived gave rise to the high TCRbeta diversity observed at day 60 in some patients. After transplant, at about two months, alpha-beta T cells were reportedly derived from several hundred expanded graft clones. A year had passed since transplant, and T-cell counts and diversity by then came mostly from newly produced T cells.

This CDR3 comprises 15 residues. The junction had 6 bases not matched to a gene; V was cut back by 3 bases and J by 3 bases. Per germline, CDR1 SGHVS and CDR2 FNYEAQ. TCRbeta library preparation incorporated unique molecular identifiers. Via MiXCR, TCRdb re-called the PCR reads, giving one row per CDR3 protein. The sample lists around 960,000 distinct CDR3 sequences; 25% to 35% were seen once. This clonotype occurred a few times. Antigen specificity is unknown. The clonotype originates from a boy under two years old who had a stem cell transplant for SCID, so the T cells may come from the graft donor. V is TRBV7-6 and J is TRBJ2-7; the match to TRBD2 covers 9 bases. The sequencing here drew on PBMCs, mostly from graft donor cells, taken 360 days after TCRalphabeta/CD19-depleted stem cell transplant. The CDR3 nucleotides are TGTGCCAGCAGCTTGCGGCTAGCGGGGTTCTACGAGCAGTACTTC. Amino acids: CASSLRLAGFYEQYF.